Listed below are T cell receptor beta chains from one sample, sequenced in a study of CD8 T cells in ankylosing spondylitis. TCRdb reprocessed the 5' RACE reads with MiXCR, giving one entry per CDR3 protein. The sample records just under 550,000 distinct CDR3 sequences, about 13% being singletons. The sequenced sample consisted of blood, either unsorted or a sorted T cell fraction (not recorded which). The origin of the receptors is a male donor with ankylosing spondylitis. Each CDR3 is given with its conserved first and last residue. The order of the fields is J gene, clone size, D gene, V gene, CDR3 protein, CDR3 DNA. D genes are given only for firm matches. Some rows mark clone size as missing; the rest say once, few, many or name a class of expanded clone.

j_call: TRBJ1-1
clone_size: -
d_call: TRBD1
v_call: TRBV20-1
cdr3_aa: CSARVRDRGLDEAFF
cdr3_nt: TGCAGTGCTAGAGTCCGGGACAGGGGGCTGGACGAAGCTTTCTTT

j_call: TRBJ1-2
clone_size: few
d_call: -
v_call: TRBV4-2
cdr3_aa: CASSQDISGSNYGYTF
cdr3_nt: TGTGCCAGCAGCCAAGATATTTCAGGATCGAACTATGGCTACACCTTC

j_call: TRBJ1-2
clone_size: -
d_call: -
v_call: TRBV7-2
cdr3_aa: CASSLEAEANYGYTF
cdr3_nt: TGTGCCAGCAGCTTAGAGGCGGAAGCTAACTATGGCTACACCTTC

j_call: TRBJ2-5
clone_size: many
d_call: -
v_call: TRBV10-3
cdr3_aa: CAISDLGQGQETQYF
cdr3_nt: TGTGCCATCAGTGACCTTGGGCAGGGCCAAGAGACCCAGTACTTC

j_call: TRBJ2-2
clone_size: few
d_call: -
v_call: TRBV20-1
cdr3_aa: CSAYRTGSTGELFF
cdr3_nt: TGCAGTGCTTACCGGACTGGTAGCACCGGGGAGCTGTTTTTT

j_call: TRBJ1-3
clone_size: many
d_call: TRBD1
v_call: TRBV12-3/TRBV12-4
cdr3_aa: CASSQHQGGTGNTIYF
cdr3_nt: TGTGCCAGCAGTCAGCACCAGGGGGGAACTGGAAACACCATATATTTT

j_call: TRBJ2-1
clone_size: -
d_call: TRBD2
v_call: TRBV11-3
cdr3_aa: CASSRSGGGPGREQFF
cdr3_nt: TGTGCCAGCAGCAGGTCGGGGGGAGGTCCCGGTAGGGAGCAGTTCTTC

j_call: TRBJ2-4
clone_size: -
d_call: -
v_call: TRBV20-1
cdr3_aa: CSAKAFTGTLAKNIQYF
cdr3_nt: TGCAGTGCTAAAGCCTTCACAGGGACTCTAGCCAAAAACATTCAGTACTTC

j_call: TRBJ2-3
clone_size: few
d_call: -
v_call: TRBV29-1
cdr3_aa: CSVMGANTQYF
cdr3_nt: TGCAGCGTCATGGGCGCAAATACGCAGTATTTT

j_call: TRBJ2-5
clone_size: many
d_call: -
v_call: TRBV20-1
cdr3_aa: CSASLRKRKETQYF
cdr3_nt: TGCAGTGCTAGCTTGAGGAAACGGAAAGAGACCCAGTACTTC

j_call: TRBJ2-7
clone_size: -
d_call: TRBD2
v_call: TRBV3-1
cdr3_aa: CASSQAGTSETYEQYF
cdr3_nt: TGTGCCAGCAGCCAAGCCGGCACTAGCGAGACTTACGAGCAGTACTTC

j_call: TRBJ2-3
clone_size: -
d_call: -
v_call: TRBV27
cdr3_aa: CASTGQWASTDTQYF
cdr3_nt: TGTGCCAGCACTGGACAGTGGGCTAGCACAGATACGCAGTATTTT